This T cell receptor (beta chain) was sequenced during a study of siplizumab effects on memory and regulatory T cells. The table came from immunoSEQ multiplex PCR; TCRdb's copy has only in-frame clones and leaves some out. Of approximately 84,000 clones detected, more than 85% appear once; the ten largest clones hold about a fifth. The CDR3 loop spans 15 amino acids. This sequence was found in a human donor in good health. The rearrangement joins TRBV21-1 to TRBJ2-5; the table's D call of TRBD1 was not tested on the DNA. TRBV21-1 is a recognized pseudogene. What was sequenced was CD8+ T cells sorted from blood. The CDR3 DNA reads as TGTGCCAGCAGCAGGGGACAGGGGATCCGAGAGACCCAGTACTTC. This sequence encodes CASSRGQGIRETQYF.